A selection of T cell receptor beta chains follows, all from one sample in a study of blood T cells in healthy people across ages. TCRdb re-called the 5' RACE reads through MiXCR, storing one row per CDR3 protein. The sample has more than 1,400,000 distinct CDR3 sequences, roughly 40% seen once; the top ten hold roughly 7.7%. The sample comprised blood. The receptors shown here come from a young woman in good health. Each CDR3 is given with its conserved first and last residue. Each record gives: D gene, V gene, CDR3 length, clone size, J gene, CDR3 protein, CDR3 DNA. The D gene is left open where the match is weak. Clone sizes are given selectively: once, few, many, or a class where the clone is expanded.

TRBD2	TRBV6-2/TRBV6-3	18	-	TRBJ2-3	CASSAGTSGSAGTDTQYF	TGTGCCAGCAGTGCCGGGACTAGCGGGTCTGCTGGCACAGATACGCAGTATTTT
-	TRBV20-1	11	-	TRBJ2-1	CSAVTLDEQFF	TGCAGTGCCGTAACTTTGGATGAGCAGTTCTTC
-	TRBV9	14	few	TRBJ1-4	CASSMTVTNEKLFF	TGTGCCAGCAGCATGACAGTCACTAATGAAAAACTGTTTTTT
-	TRBV20-1	13	-	TRBJ2-1	CSASHTGYNEQFF	TGCAGTGCTAGCCACACAGGTTACAATGAGCAGTTCTTC
-	TRBV5-1	11	many	TRBJ2-3	CASSLGSTQYF	TGCGCCAGCAGCCTTGGAAGTACGCAGTATTTT
-	TRBV28	14	-	TRBJ1-4	CASSGPGAGEKLFF	TGTGCCAGCAGTGGCCCCGGCGCAGGTGAAAAACTGTTTTTT
-	TRBV28	11	few	TRBJ2-7	CASRESWEQYF	TGTGCCAGCAGGGAGAGTTGGGAGCAGTACTTC
TRBD2	TRBV9	16	few	TRBJ2-3	CASSVGVAGVSDTQYF	TGTGCCAGCAGCGTTGGGGTAGCGGGAGTCTCAGATACGCAGTATTTT
-	TRBV21-1	9	-	TRBJ2-7	CAVNYEQYF	TGTGCCGTCAATTACGAGCAGTACTTC
-	TRBV18	17	-	TRBJ2-1	CASSSQFIAVPYNEQFF	TGTGCCAGCTCCTCCCAGTTCATAGCGGTTCCCTACAATGAGCAGTTCTTC
-	TRBV6-1	12	many	TRBJ2-1	CASSEVGNEQFF	TGTGCCAGCAGTGAAGTCGGGAATGAGCAGTTCTTC
-	TRBV6-5	15	few	TRBJ1-5	CASSIYRDSNQPQHF	TGTGCCAGCAGCATCTACAGGGATAGCAATCAGCCCCAGCATTTT
-	TRBV12-3/TRBV12-4	15	few	TRBJ2-4	CASSLFIVFANIQYF	TGTGCCAGCAGTTTATTTATAGTTTTTGCAAACATTCAGTACTTC
-	TRBV21-1	13	-	TRBJ2-5	CASSGPWGETQYF	TGTGCCAGCAGCGGCCCCTGGGGTGAGACCCAGTACTTC
-	TRBV3-1	14	-	TRBJ1-5	CASSRGLIDQPQHF	TGTGCCAGCAGCCGGGGGTTGATAGATCAGCCCCAGCATTTT
-	TRBV6-5	16	-	TRBJ2-7	CASSYSKRNLVFGQYF	TGTGCCAGCAGTTACTCGAAACGCAATCTGGTTTTCGGGCAGTACTTC
-	TRBV5-6	13	few	TRBJ1-2	CASSLFEGSGYTF	TGTGCCAGCAGCTTGTTTGAGGGCTCTGGCTACACCTTC
-	TRBV6-6	13	-	TRBJ2-7	CASSSGETYEQYF	TGTGCCAGCAGTTCAGGGGAAACCTACGAGCAGTACTTC
TRBD1	TRBV27	15	-	TRBJ1-1	CASSGPLGTGAEAFF	TGTGCCAGCAGTGGCCCCCTCGGGACAGGGGCTGAAGCTTTCTTT
TRBD1	TRBV6-5	12	-	TRBJ2-1	CASTGTGGEQFF	TGTGCCAGCACCGGGACAGGTGGGGAGCAGTTCTTC
-	TRBV21-1	14	few	TRBJ2-7	CATPLRDRAGEQYF	TGTGCCACCCCCCTCCGGGACAGGGCAGGTGAGCAGTACTTC
-	TRBV20-1	15	once	TRBJ1-5	CSARFPRSDNQPQHF	TGCAGTGCTAGGTTTCCCCGGAGTGACAATCAGCCCCAGCATTTT
-	TRBV5-5	15	once	TRBJ2-5	CASSLLQGQYNEQYF	TGTGCCAGCAGCTTGCTGCAGGGGCAATACAATGAGCAGTACTTC
TRBD2	TRBV4-1	15	-	TRBJ2-1	CASSQWTGGPNEQFF	TGCGCCAGCAGCCAATGGACGGGAGGGCCCAATGAGCAGTTCTTC
-	TRBV7-2	13	-	TRBJ2-3	CASSSEAEDTQYF	TGTGCCAGCAGCTCGGAGGCGGAAGATACGCAGTATTTT
-	TRBV19	14	few	TRBJ2-7	CASKIAVGTYEQYF	TGTGCCAGTAAAATAGCGGTTGGCACCTACGAGCAGTACTTC
-	TRBV28	16	few	TRBJ2-1	CASRPYFSPGYNEQFF	TGTGCCAGCAGACCTTACTTCAGCCCTGGCTACAATGAGCAGTTCTTC
-	TRBV4-1	13	few	TRBJ2-7	CASSQGWGTEQYF	TGCGCCAGCAGCCAAGGTTGGGGTACCGAGCAGTACTTC
TRBD2	TRBV9	15	-	TRBJ2-7	CASSVSGTSSREQYF	TGTGCCAGCAGCGTCTCCGGGACTAGCTCCCGCGAGCAGTACTTC
-	TRBV12-3/TRBV12-4	12	many	TRBJ2-2	CASSLEIGELFF	TGTGCCAGCAGTTTAGAGATCGGGGAGCTGTTTTTT
TRBD1	TRBV29-1	13	-	TRBJ2-5	CSARDSSQETQYF	TGCAGCGCCCGGGACAGCTCTCAAGAGACCCAGTACTTC
TRBD2	TRBV10-3	18	-	TRBJ2-5	CAISESPSGGPRPETQYF	TGTGCCATCAGTGAGTCGCCTAGCGGGGGGCCAAGGCCAGAGACCCAGTACTTC
-	TRBV11-2	15	-	TRBJ1-2	CASSLGQESPYGYTF	TGTGCCAGCAGCTTAGGGCAGGAGAGTCCCTATGGCTACACCTTC
-	TRBV7-8	16	-	TRBJ2-5	CASRVRGGTNQETQYF	TGTGCCAGCAGAGTTCGGGGTGGCACCAACCAAGAGACCCAGTACTTC
-	TRBV2	14	few	TRBJ2-7	CASNSQYLTYEQYF	TGTGCCAGCAATTCCCAGTACCTAACCTACGAGCAGTACTTC
-	TRBV7-2	15	-	TRBJ2-3	CASSLNGLNTDTQYF	TGTGCCAGCAGCTTAAATGGACTAAACACAGATACGCAGTATTTT
TRBD1	TRBV7-9	14	-	TRBJ1-2	CASSLADRADGYTF	TGTGCCAGCAGCTTAGCTGACAGGGCCGATGGCTACACCTTC
-	TRBV25-1	11	few	TRBJ2-7	CASSDIDEQYF	TGTGCCAGCAGTGACATTGACGAGCAGTACTTC
-	TRBV29-1	14	-	TRBJ2-1	CSVKKGGKYNEQFF	TGCAGCGTTAAGAAGGGCGGTAAATACAATGAGCAGTTCTTC
-	TRBV7-9	14	-	TRBJ1-4	CASSAGTFNEKLFF	TGTGCCAGCAGCGCCGGGACCTTCAATGAAAAACTGTTTTTT
-	TRBV29-1	13	once	TRBJ1-2	CSVTPRLSSGHTF	TGCAGCGTTACACCTAGGTTGTCATCGGGCCACACCTTC
-	TRBV10-3	15	-	TRBJ2-7	CAISAAGKGYNEQYF	TGTGCCATCAGTGCAGCGGGTAAAGGGTACAATGAGCAGTACTTC
TRBD1	TRBV7-2	14	-	TRBJ2-7	CASTGGGVSYEQYF	TGTGCCAGCACAGGGGGCGGGGTCTCCTACGAGCAGTACTTC
-	TRBV27	13	many	TRBJ2-7	CASSLTTGYEQYF	TGTGCCAGCAGTCTAACGACAGGCTACGAGCAGTACTTC
-	TRBV20-1	12	-	TRBJ2-5	CGRASVTNEQYF	TGCGGGCGGGCTAGCGTCACCAATGAGCAGTACTTC
TRBD2	TRBV6-6	17	few	TRBJ2-3	CASSYSTPGTSTNTQYF	TGTGCCAGCAGTTACTCGACCCCCGGGACTAGCACAAATACGCAGTATTTT
-	TRBV7-9	17	-	TRBJ1-6	CASSLTPLRGHNSPLHF	TGTGCCAGCAGCTTAACCCCCCTCCGGGGACATAATTCACCCCTCCACTTT
TRBD1	TRBV20-1	13	-	TRBJ1-5	CSAKGQGVEPQHF	TGCAGTGCTAAGGGACAGGGCGTGGAGCCCCAGCATTTT
TRBD1	TRBV15	15	once	TRBJ1-2	CATSRDRTGDYGYTF	TGTGCCACCAGCAGAGATAGGACAGGGGATTATGGCTACACCTTC
-	TRBV2	14	-	TRBJ2-5	CASSTGQLQETQYF	TGTGCCAGCAGCACGGGACAACTCCAAGAGACCCAGTACTTC
TRBD2	TRBV20-1	14	-	TRBJ2-1	CSAKTSGGGAEQFF	TGCAGTGCTAAAACTAGCGGGGGGGGTGCTGAGCAGTTCTTC
-	TRBV20-1	13	-	TRBJ2-5	CSASPGGRETQYF	TGCAGTGCTAGTCCCGGCGGACGGGAGACCCAGTACTTC
-	TRBV2	14	-	TRBJ2-3	CASVPTTYTDTQYF	TGTGCCAGCGTCCCGACTACCTACACAGATACGCAGTATTTT
-	TRBV27	14	-	TRBJ2-1	CASSFGLPYNEQFF	TGTGCCAGCAGTTTTGGCCTTCCCTACAATGAGCAGTTCTTC
-	TRBV2	16	-	TRBJ2-7	CASSEVAAGQPYEQYF	TGTGCCAGCAGTGAAGTGGCGGCGGGACAGCCCTACGAGCAGTACTTC
-	TRBV24-1	12	-	TRBJ1-2	CATSDPANGYTF	TGTGCCACCAGTGATCCCGCTAACGGCTACACCTTC
-	TRBV29-1	14	once	TRBJ2-5	CSAHAWGGRETQYF	TGCAGCGCCCACGCCTGGGGCGGTAGGGAGACCCAGTACTTC